This T cell receptor beta chain was sequenced in a study of cytomegalovirus exposure and HLA in healthy donors. Study-level information: Tens of millions of unique TCRs from HLA-typed donors made up an early data release. General observations from the study: As a later analysis showed, a missense DCLRE1C variant was linked to trimming of TCR beta V- and J-genes. A few of the chains that were CMV-associated were confirmed in vitro to be specific for CMV antigens.

With 60 Vbeta and 13 Jbeta primers, the PCR was carried out. Clones were sequenced by immunoSEQ multiplex PCR, and TCRdb holds only the in-frame ones, with some missing. Of 200,000 to 300,000 clones listed, 82% were seen once; the top ten hold around 5.7%. A remark on this clone: No antigen is known for it.

V was cut by 2 bases and J by 4 bases, with 11 bases left in between. Germline-derived CDR1 and CDR2 are SEHNR and FQNEAQ (reference sequence). The CDR3 has 15 amino acids. This TCR came from a woman between 35 and 50 years old in good health and CMV-seropositive. Sequencing was done on a sample of PBMCs. V gene TRBV7-9 combines with J gene TRBJ1-4; D call uncertain. The CDR3 sequence: CASSLRENVNEKLFF. The CDR3 nucleotides read TGTGCCAGCAGCTTACGGGAAAATGTTAATGAAAAACTGTTTTTT. The variable domain in full, completed from reference TRBV7-9 and TRBJ1-4, reads DTGVSQNPRHKITKRGQNVTFRCDPISEHNRLYWYRQTLGQGPEFLTYFQNEAQLEKSRLLSDRFSAERPKGSFSTLEIQRTEQGDSAMYLCASSLRENVNEKLFFGSGTQLSVL.